Shown below are 32 T cell receptor beta chains from a single sample sequenced in a study of T cell repertoires in cytomegalovirus infection (dated by TCRdb to about 2019). The reads were generated on an Illumina HiSeq 1500. TCRdb redid the processing of the public reads, applying fastp at Q25 and MiXCR, and retained in-frame beta chains. Duplicate CDR3 protein sequences are folded into a single record with the most common DNA and genes. The sample contains around 550,000 distinct CDR3 sequences, more than 25% of them found a single time. Of the sample, about 13% is held by the ten largest clones. Sequenced: PBMCs. All receptors come from a human donor in good health (CMV status not recorded). Some clones in this sample may be carry-over from other donors' samples.

Only one count was recorded for this clonotype. The chain combines TRBV7-6 with TRBJ2-2, with 9 bases matching TRBD1. Losses at the gene ends were 5 bases for V and 8 bases for J; bases not matched to a gene: 12. The germline V gene has CDR1 SGHVS and CDR2 FNYEAQ. The CDR3 covers 16 residues. The CDR3 reads CASSVDRDRDLGELFF. As DNA, the CDR3 is TGTGCCAGCAGCGTAGACCGGGACAGGGATTTGGGGGAGCTGTTTTTT. Looking up the rest from reference TRBV7-6 and TRBJ2-2 gives the full variable domain: GAGVSQSPRYKVTKRGQDVALRCDPISGHVSLYWYRQALGQGPEFLTYFNYEAQQDKSGLPNDRFSAERPEGSISTLTIQRTEQRDSAMYRCASSVDRDRDLGELFFGEGSRLTVL.

The rearrangement uses TRBV29-1 and TRBJ1-1, with no clear D. V was trimmed by 6 bases and J by 5 bases, leaving 22 bases between them. The CDR3 sequence is 15 residues long. Germline values: CDR1 SQVTM, CDR2 ANQGSEA. Here the CDR3 DNA reads TGCAGCGTCACCCTTCGCCTAGCCGGAGGAACTGAAGCTTTCTTT. Amino acid sequence: CSVTLRLAGGTEAFF.

The chain carries TRBV6-2 or TRBV6-3 and TRBJ2-1; 14 nucleotides agree with TRBD2. Trimming cost V 6 bases and J 2 bases; bases outside gene matches: 6. Germline-derived CDR1 and CDR2 are MNHEY and SVGEGT. The CDR3 loop spans 17 amino acids. CDR3 sequence reads: CASRTTSGRDPYNEQFF. CDR3 bases: TGTGCCAGCAGAACGACTAGCGGGAGGGACCCCTACAATGAGCAGTTCTTC.

The V gene is TRBV29-1, the J gene TRBJ2-1, with a possible D match to TRBD1 (6 bases). Trimming pared 4 bases from V and 3 bases from J, leaving 19 bases between. Looked up from germline, CDR1 is SQVTM and CDR2 is ANQGSEA. The CDR3 has 16 amino acids. CDR3 DNA: TGCAGCGTTGGTGGGCAAGTGGGGGCTGGCTACAATGAGCAGTTCTTC. This sequence encodes CSVGGQVGAGYNEQFF.

Ten or more counts support this clonotype. The V gene is TRBV7-8, the J gene TRBJ2-3, with TRBD2 matching over 12 bases. Germline CDR1 reads SGHVS; CDR2 reads FQNEAQ. The CDR3 has 16 residues. V lost 4 bases to trimming and J lost 0 bases; unmatched junction nucleotides: 2. The CDR3 is CASSSLAGGSTDTQYF. In DNA, the CDR3 is TGTGCCAGCAGCTCCCTAGCGGGAGGGAGCACAGATACGCAGTATTTT.

The J gene is TRBJ2-5, the V gene TRBV20-1, with 12 bases fitting TRBD2. The CDR3 is 14 amino acids. V was pared by 5 bases and J by 5 bases, with 6 bases of the junction left unmatched. Germline lookup yields CDR1 DFQATT and CDR2 SNEGSKA (reference sequence). The DNA of the CDR3 is TGCAGTGCTCGTGGACTAGCGGGACGGGAGACCCAGTACTTC. Its translation is CSARGLAGRETQYF.

The chain combines TRBV4-3 with TRBJ2-3, with D tentatively TRBD1 (5 bases). This CDR3 has 17 residues. Trimming took 0 bases from V and 1 from J, leaving 14 bases between them. The germline V gene has CDR1 LGHNA and CDR2 YSLEER. The CDR3 loop reads CASSQDQVRAGTDTQYF. The CDR3 DNA is TGCGCCAGCAGCCAAGATCAGGTCAGGGCGGGCACAGATACGCAGTATTTT.

The chain is built from TRBV24-1 and TRBJ2-1; 13 bases agree with TRBD2. V dropped 4 bases and J dropped 7; count of bases not matched to a gene: 6. CDR3 length: 16 amino acids. Germline CDR1 reads KGHDR; CDR2 reads SFDVKD. The CDR3 spells CATSDPGLAGANEQFF. The DNA of the CDR3 is TGTGCCACCAGTGACCCCGGACTAGCGGGAGCAAATGAGCAGTTCTTC.

This clonotype was seen more than once but under ten times. CDR3 in DNA: TGTGCCAGCAGCTTAGTAGGACTAGCGGGAGGAACCGGGGAGCTGTTTTTT. This sequence encodes CASSLVGLAGGTGELFF. The chain is built from TRBV7-9 and TRBJ2-2, with TRBD2 matching over 14 bases. With V trimmed by 1 base and J by 5 bases, 3 bases remained unmatched. The CDR3 consists of 17 residues. Germline lookup yields CDR1 SEHNR and CDR2 FQNEAQ (reference sequence).

The V gene is TRBV7-9, the J gene TRBJ2-7, with D maybe TRBD1 (5 bases). CDR1 and CDR2 (germline): SEHNR, FQNEAQ (reference sequence). The CDR3 covers 15 residues. V dropped 7 bases and J dropped 2 bases, with 18 bases sitting between them. The CDR3 DNA sequence: TGTGCCAGCACCCAAGGACATTCGGCGGCCTACGAGCAGTACTTC. It encodes CASTQGHSAAYEQYF.

The table lists this clonotype with many counts. The genes are TRBV7-2 and TRBJ1-2; TRBD1 matches at 9 bases. CDR1 is SGHTA and CDR2 is FQGNSA in the germline V gene. Losses at the gene ends were 5 bases for V and 4 bases for J; bases not matched to a gene: 8. This CDR3 has 15 amino acids. The CDR3 reads CASSKNRGPGYGYTF. CDR3 bases: TGTGCCAGCAGCAAAAACAGGGGGCCGGGCTATGGCTACACCTTC.

In this sample, this clonotype turned up a few times. The genes are TRBV7-2 and TRBJ2-3; D unresolved. V was trimmed by 5 bases and J by 0 bases, leaving 15 bases between them. This CDR3 region has 16 residues. CDR1 and CDR2 (germline): SGHTA, FQGNSA. In nucleotides, the CDR3 is TGTGCCAGCAGCACACAAGGATCTTCTAGCACAGATACGCAGTATTTT. This encodes CASSTQGSSSTDTQYF.

The chain couples TRBV7-9 to TRBJ1-2; TRBD1 agrees at 7 bases. V lost 1 base and J lost 3; bases outside the gene matches: 5. The CDR3 runs to 15 residues. Germline V gene lookup returns CDR1 SEHNR and CDR2 FQNEAQ (reference sequence). The CDR3: CASSLEGARDYGYTF. The CDR3 DNA reads as TGTGCCAGCAGCTTAGAGGGGGCTCGGGACTATGGCTACACCTTC.

This clonotype was seen more than once but under ten times. This chain uses TRBV2 with TRBJ1-2; a possible D gene is TRBD1 (5 bases). V was pared by 6 bases and J by 0 bases, with 23 bases between. Germline V gene lookup returns CDR1 SNHLY and CDR2 FYNNEI. The CDR3 contains 18 residues. This CDR3 reads CASRGRQRVNLPNYGYTF. As DNA, the CDR3 is TGTGCCAGCAGGGGCCGACAGAGAGTAAATCTTCCTAACTATGGCTACACCTTC.

The rearrangement joins TRBV4-3 to TRBJ2-1, with TRBD2 matching over 14 bases. Germline CDR1 reads LGHNA; CDR2 reads YSLEER. The CDR3 spans 16 residues. J lost 10 bases, V lost 4 bases, and 9 bases had no gene match. The CDR3 protein is CASSRQGLAGVEEQFF. CDR3 in DNA: TGCGCCAGCAGCCGACAGGGACTAGCGGGAGTGGAGGAGCAGTTCTTC.

The chain is built from TRBV20-1 and TRBJ2-2; D remains unclear. CDR3 size: 12 residues. From germline, CDR1 is DFQATT and CDR2 SNEGSKA (reference sequence). V lost 3 bases, J lost 1 base, and 3 bases lay in between. CDR3 bases: TGCAGTGCTAGTGAGAACACCGGGGAGCTGTTTTTT. It specifies CSASENTGELFF.

The chain links TRBV29-1 to TRBJ2-3, with TRBD1 as a possible D gene (6 bases). The V and J ends lost 6 bases and 0 bases respectively, with 13 bases between them. CDR3 length: 14 residues. Germline loops: CDR1 SQVTM, CDR2 ANQGSEA. CDR3 loop: CSVLTGSSTDTQYF. The CDR3 DNA reads TGCAGCGTATTGACAGGATCTAGCACAGATACGCAGTATTTT.

This chain connects TRBV20-1 to TRBJ1-3; D remains ambiguous. Trimming cost V 7 bases and J 1 base, with 8 bases left between them. Germline CDR1 reads DFQATT; CDR2 reads SNEGSKA (reference sequence). This CDR3 spans 12 amino acids. CDR3 sequence: CSVWRSGNTIYF. CDR3 nucleotides: TGCAGTGTATGGAGATCTGGAAACACCATATATTTT.

The chain links TRBV19 to TRBJ2-7; 9 bases match TRBD1. Per germline, CDR1 LNHDA and CDR2 SQIVND (reference sequence). This CDR3 contains 16 residues. Trimming at V came to 5 bases and at J to 2 bases, leaving 10 bases not matched to a gene. The CDR3 protein is CASSALKGQGTYEQYF. DNA of the CDR3: TGTGCCAGTAGTGCGTTAAAGGGACAGGGCACCTACGAGCAGTACTTC.

The chain couples TRBV12-3 or TRBV12-4 to TRBJ1-1; weak D call: TRBD1 (5 bases). The CDR3 loop spans 14 amino acids. V dropped 2 bases and J dropped 4 bases, with 11 bases sitting between them. The CDR3 nucleotides read TGTGCCAGCAGTTTAAGCAGGGTCGGCACTGAAGCTTTCTTT. It is translated as CASSLSRVGTEAFF.

V usage is TRBV3-1 and J usage is TRBJ2-3, with D possibly being TRBD2 (5 bases). The CDR3 has 17 amino acids. CDR1 and CDR2 from the germline V gene are LGHDT and YNNKEL (reference sequence). The germline V and J ends were trimmed by 1 base and 2 bases, with 16 bases remaining between them. CDR3 sequence: CASSQVLASRPTDTQYF. Here the CDR3 DNA reads TGTGCCAGCAGCCAAGTGCTAGCTTCTCGCCCCACAGATACGCAGTATTTT.

In the case of this clonotype: This may come from a read error, since a much larger clone is one base off. The rearrangement links TRBV7-9 to TRBJ2-1, with 9 bases aligning to TRBD2. The CDR3 spans 15 residues. Germline lookup yields CDR1 SEHNR and CDR2 FQNEAQ (reference sequence). The CDR3 DNA sequence: TGTGCCAGCAGCTTACTAGCGGGACCCTACAATGGGCAGTTCTTC. It codes for CASSLLAGPYNGQFF.

The chain joins TRBV5-1 to TRBJ1-1; 8 bases match TRBD1. The germline gives CDR1 SGHRS, CDR2 YFSETQ. The V segment lost 2 bases and the J segment 1 base; nucleotides outside the gene matches: 7. The CDR3 is 16 amino acids. CDR3 residues: CASSFSTGGSNTEAFF. In DNA form, the CDR3 reads TGCGCCAGCAGCTTCAGTACAGGGGGATCGAACACTGAAGCTTTCTTT.

This clonotype was seen a few times. J is TRBJ2-2 and V is TRBV29-1, with unresolved D. V lost 6 bases and J lost 7, with 9 bases in between. The CDR3 extends over 11 amino acids. Germline lookup yields CDR1 SQVTM and CDR2 ANQGSEA. The CDR3: CSVAWDGELFF. CDR3 coding DNA: TGCAGCGTCGCTTGGGACGGGGAGCTGTTTTTT.

The CDR3: CASSLRPRTGKFSANEKLFF. CDR3 coding DNA: TGTGCCAGCAGCTTACGGCCTCGGACAGGGAAATTTAGTGCTAATGAAAAACTGTTTTTT. The chain has TRBV7-4 and TRBJ1-4; 8 nucleotides agree with TRBD1. V dropped 2 bases and J dropped 3; count of bases not matched to a gene: 17. Germline values: CDR1 SGHVT, CDR2 SQSDAQ. The CDR3 extends over 20 amino acids.

This clonotype was detected a few times. The chain combines TRBV7-2 with TRBJ2-1; 11 bases align to TRBD1. This CDR3 spans 16 amino acids. Germline CDR1 is SGHTA and CDR2 is FQGNSA. V lost 5 bases, J lost 2 bases, and 5 bases stayed unmatched. The CDR3: CASSPWGQGAYNEQFF. CDR3 sequence (DNA): TGTGCCAGCAGCCCTTGGGGACAGGGGGCCTACAATGAGCAGTTCTTC.

This clonotype was counted many times. This chain joins TRBV7-2 and TRBJ2-5; no clear D gene. This CDR3 spans 16 amino acids. In germline, CDR1 is SGHTA, CDR2 FQGNSA. The ends were cut back, 1 base at V and 1 base at J, with 13 bases in the middle. This chain's CDR3 is CASSLGRSASQETQYF. The CDR3 DNA follows: TGTGCCAGCAGCTTAGGTCGGTCAGCCTCCCAAGAGACCCAGTACTTC. Using reference TRBV7-2 and TRBJ2-5 for the parts outside the CDR3, the full variable domain is GAGVSQSPSNKVTEKGKDVELRCDPISGHTALYWYRQSLGQGLEFLIYFQGNSAPDKSGLPSDRFSAERTGGSVSTLTIQRTQQEDSAVYLCASSLGRSASQETQYFGPGTRLLVL.

The V call is TRBV7-9, the J call TRBJ1-1, with TRBD1 identical over 7 bases. The V gene's germline CDR1 is SEHNR and CDR2 FQNEAQ (reference sequence). V trimming: 6 bases; J trimming: 0 bases; junction bases outside the gene matches: 13. The CDR3 length is 17 residues. The CDR3 sequence is CASSSRGGAEVNTEAFF. CDR3 in DNA: TGTGCCAGCAGTAGTCGAGGGGGCGCGGAGGTGAACACTGAAGCTTTCTTT.

This chain links TRBV7-6 with TRBJ2-1; D unclear. Germline V CDR1 and CDR2: SGHVS, FNYEAQ. The CDR3 is made up of 12 amino acids. Between the trimmed V and J ends, which lost 2 bases and 8 bases, there was a span of 7 bases. For the CDR3, the DNA is TGTGCCAGCAGCTTAACAGCTTATGAGCAGTTCTTC. Its protein is CASSLTAYEQFF.

This clonotype was picked up a small number of times. The chain links TRBV18 to TRBJ2-7; perhaps TRBD2 as D (5 bases). Deletions cut 3 bases from V and 2 bases from J, with 14 bases between. Germline CDR1 KGHSH, CDR2 LQKENI. This CDR3 has 15 residues. CDR3 protein: CASSPGGPGTYEQYV. The DNA of the CDR3 is TGTGCCAGCTCACCGGGCGGGCCGGGCACCTACGAGCAGTACGTC.

The chain employs TRBV28 and TRBJ2-7; TRBD2 matches at 11 bases. The CDR3 covers 14 residues. Germline CDR1 and CDR2: MDHEN and SYDVKM. V lost 1 base and J lost 7; bases outside the gene matches: 3. In DNA form, the CDR3 reads TGTGCCAGCAGTTTATTTAGCGGGAGGGGAGAGCAGTACTTC. This translates into CASSLFSGRGEQYF.

This clonotype was picked up a small number of times. J is TRBJ2-7 and V is TRBV28; D possibly corresponds to TRBD2 (6 bases). The CDR3 loop spans 13 amino acids. Germline values: CDR1 MDHEN, CDR2 SYDVKM. Trimming left V 4 bases short and J 7 bases short, with 14 bases between. CDR3 nucleotide sequence: TGTGCCAGCAGTTGGTCTACCGCGGGGGAGCAGTACTTC. Protein: CASSWSTAGEQYF. Together with reference TRBV28 and TRBJ2-7, the CDR3 gives the full variable domain: DVKVTQSSRYLVKRTGEKVFLECVQDMDHENMFWYRQDPGLGLRLIYFSYDVKMKEKGDIPEGYSVSREKKERFSLILESASTNQTSMYLCASSWSTAGEQYFGPGTRLTVT.